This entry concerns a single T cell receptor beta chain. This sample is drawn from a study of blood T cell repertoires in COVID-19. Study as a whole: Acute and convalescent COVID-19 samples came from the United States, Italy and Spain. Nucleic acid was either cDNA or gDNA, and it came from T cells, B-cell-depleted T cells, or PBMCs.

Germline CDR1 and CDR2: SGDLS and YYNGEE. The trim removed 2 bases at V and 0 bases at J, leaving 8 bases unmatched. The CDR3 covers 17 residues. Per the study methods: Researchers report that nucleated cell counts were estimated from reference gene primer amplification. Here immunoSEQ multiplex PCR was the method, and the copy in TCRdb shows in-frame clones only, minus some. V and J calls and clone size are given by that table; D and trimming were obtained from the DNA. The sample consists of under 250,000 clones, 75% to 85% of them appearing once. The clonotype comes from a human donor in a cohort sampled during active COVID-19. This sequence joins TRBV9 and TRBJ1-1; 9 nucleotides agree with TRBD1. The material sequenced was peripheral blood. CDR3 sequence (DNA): TGTGCCAGCAGCGTGGGACAGGGATTAATGATGAACACTGAAGCTTTCTTT. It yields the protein CASSVGQGLMMNTEAFF.